Listed below are T cell receptor beta chains from one sample, sequenced in a study of shared clonotypes between healthy human individuals. Assay used: immunoSEQ multiplex PCR; TCRdb lists only in-frame clones, some missing. The table has about 2.4 million clones, just over 90% seen once. The sample was naive CD4+ T cells sorted from blood. These receptors originate from a man younger than 35 in good health. Each CDR3 is given with its conserved first and last residue. D genes are given only for firm matches. Clone size is given for some rows only: seen once, a few or many times, or a class if the clone is expanded.

J gene | V gene | D gene | clone size | CDR3 protein | CDR3 DNA
TRBJ1-5 | TRBV5-8 | NA | NA | CASSYTVDQPQHF | TGTGCCAGCAGCTATACAGTTGATCAGCCCCAGCATTTT
TRBJ2-1 | TRBV6-5 | TRBD2 | NA | CASRRAGVFNEQFF | TGTGCCAGCAGACGGGCGGGAGTTTTCAATGAGCAGTTCTTC
TRBJ2-7 | TRBV6-1 | NA | NA | CASRETGQYF | TGTGCCAGCAGGGAGACGGGGCAGTACTTC
TRBJ2-3 | TRBV7-2 | NA | NA | CASTGALTDTQYF | TGTGCCAGCACTGGGGCCCTCACAGATACGCAGTATTTT
TRBJ2-1 | TRBV5-1 | TRBD2 | NA | CASSVAGGDEQFF | TGCGCCAGCTCCGTAGCGGGGGGTGATGAGCAGTTCTTC
TRBJ2-2 | TRBV19 | NA | NA | CASSIVDSSNTGELFF | TGTGCCAGTAGTATAGTCGACTCCTCCAACACCGGGGAGCTGTTTTTT
TRBJ2-1 | TRBV7-9 | NA | NA | CASSRGLVVFF | TGTGCCAGCAGCCGGGGGCTCGTTGTGTTCTTC
TRBJ2-5 | TRBV25-1 | TRBD1 | once | CASSEGQSTGVGQETQYF | TGTGCCAGCAGTGAGGGGCAATCGACAGGGGTGGGACAAGAGACCCAGTACTTC
TRBJ1-3 | TRBV19 | NA | NA | CASTAPGTNTIYF | TGTGCCAGTACCGCTCCCGGGACAAACACCATATATTTT
TRBJ2-7 | TRBV27 | TRBD1 | NA | CASSSGSRDRGPEQYF | TGTGCCAGCAGTTCAGGATCACGGGACAGGGGGCCCGAGCAGTACTTC
TRBJ1-1 | TRBV5-4 | NA | NA | CASSLGGALDTEAFF | TGTGCCAGCAGCTTGGGAGGGGCGCTGGACACTGAAGCTTTCTTT